The present entry profiles one TCR beta chain with its context. V was cut by 5 bases and J by 9 bases, with 16 bases left in between. Germline-derived CDR1 and CDR2 are KGHDR and SFDVKD. CDR3 length equals 13 residues. Per the original data handling: Amplifying reference gene primers gave estimates of nucleated cell counts. Libraries were prepared by immunoSEQ multiplex PCR; TCRdb keeps only in-frame clonotypes and omits some of them. D and trimming come from the DNA, and the V and J calls and clone size come from that table. The repertoire includes some 370,000 clones, around 87% of them detected once, and 10% sits in the top ten. This sample stems from a study of blood T cell repertoires in COVID-19. Study as a whole: Some COVID-19 samples were acute and others convalescent; all came from the United States, Italy and Spain. T cells, B-cell-depleted T cells, or PBMCs provided the cDNA or gDNA that served as material.

Seattle participants joined during active infection and were tracked over time. The sequence was obtained from a woman under 40 with COVID-19, enrolled during active disease. What was sequenced was peripheral blood. J is TRBJ2-7 and V is TRBV24-1, with D perhaps matching TRBD2 (6 bases). The chain's CDR3 is CATSGPPPGVQYF. The CDR3 DNA sequence: TGTGCCACCAGTGGTCCCCCTCCGGGGGTGCAGTACTTC.